This T cell receptor beta chain was retrieved from a study of CXCR3-negative and CXCR3-positive naive CD8 T cells (dated by TCRdb to about 2019). Turning to the overall study: In total, 130 million or so TRB reads were obtained, which works out to roughly 1.5 +/- 0.3 million reads per library. Diversity and physicochemical repertoire analyses were performed on some 10 donors pooled from two independent experiments. For the TRBV-TRBJ cluster analysis, the naive subsets came from roughly 5 donors, while the memory cells came from 3 donors. Overall study results and their limits: Compared with CXCR3-negative naive cells, CXCR3-positive naive cells had TRB CDR3s with higher hydrophobicity (lower Kidera factor 4), lower energy, and higher strength and volume indices. Because CXCR3 expression was partially decreased after cryopreservation, freshly isolated PBMCs were used for most assays. Repertoire diversity was comparably high in both naive subsets but much lower in memory CD8+ T cells. Surface CD5, linked to self-reactivity in mice, was comparable between naive subsets; TCR interaction strength was therefore also inferred from TRB CDR3 physicochemical properties. Naive CXCR3-negative and CXCR3-positive cells from the same donor showed similar TRBV-TRBJ usage, whereas memory cells showed distinct patterns.

Sequencer: NextSeq 550. The Human TCR Profiling Kit (MiLaboratory) was used to make UMI-labeled 5' RACE TRB cDNA libraries. cDNA synthesis used the entire amount of extracted RNA, and PCR amplification then used the entire amount of cDNA produced. Libraries were prepared in parallel with an identical number of PCR cycles. As for the original processing: With a requirement of at least two reads per UMI, MIGEC and MiXCR extracted about 50,000 +/- 10,000 unique UMI-labeled TRB cDNA molecules per library. Each library averaged around 40,000 +/- 10,000 functional in-frame TRB CDR3 nucleotide clonotypes without stop codons. After downsampling to 5000 UMI-labeled TRB molecules per sample, diversity metrics, including normalized Shannon-Wiener and Chao1, were computed in VDJtools. VDJtools computed clonotype-size-weighted physicochemical properties of the central five CDR3 residues: interaction energy, strength, volume and Kidera factor 4. Reprocessed by TCRdb, the reads give a single entry per CDR3 protein sequence, without DNA. What appears here as the V and J calls and clone size reflects TCRdb's work, not the paper's. The table for this sample shows about 90,000 distinct CDR3 sequences. About 1.1% of the sample rests with the top ten.

The germline V gene (reference sequence) specifies SEHNR as CDR1 and FQNEAQ as CDR2. Reading from cysteine to phenylalanine, the CDR3 counts 16 amino acids. The coding DNA is unavailable. Each CD8+ T cell subset was flow-sorted in triplicate, with under 350,000 cells per subset placed directly into RLT lysis buffer. To keep memory contaminants out, a stringent definition of naive CD8+ T cells was applied: CD45RO-CCR7+CD27+CD95-. Using standard density gradient centrifugation, peripheral blood mononuclear cells were isolated from buffy coats. Naive CXCR3-negative and CXCR3-positive CD8+ T cells were flow-sorted using a FACSAria III. An RNeasy Mini Kit was used to extract total RNA from the sorted cells. To note about this clonotype: No antigen is known for it.

Sequencing was done on a sample of naive CXCR3- CD8+ T cells from blood. The cell subset or site label here, explained by the study, means: CD45RO-CCR7+CD27+CD95- naive CD8+ T cells lacking CXCR3 (TNR3-). Recombination connected TRBV7-9 to TRBJ2-7; TCRdb's D call of TRBD2 is untestable without DNA. The receptor comes from a human donor in good health. Some clones in this sample may be carry-over from other donors' samples. CDR3 sequence: CASSPSGTSGGYEQYF.